The present T cell receptor beta chain was sequenced within a study of identical twins. Trimming took 2 bases from V and 4 from J, leaving 14 bases between them. The CDR3 spans 16 residues. The germline gives CDR1 MNHEY, CDR2 SVGAGI. One entry per CDR3 protein results from TCRdb running MiXCR on the 5' RACE reads. The sample contains 500,000 to 600,000 distinct CDR3 sequences, less than 25% of which appear only once. These data were also filed under a second study, of T cells expressing NK-cell markers.

The sample consisted of CD4+ T cells sorted from blood. The receptor was derived from a young woman in good health. This sequence joins TRBV6-5 and TRBJ2-2; D remains unclear. The CDR3 sequence: CASSYAVNVGTGELFF. DNA for the CDR3: TGTGCCAGCAGTTACGCGGTGAATGTGGGCACCGGGGAGCTGTTTTTT.